Listed below are T cell receptor beta chains from one sample, sequenced in a study of blood T cells in healthy people across ages. One entry per CDR3 protein, called by TCRdb with MiXCR from the 5' RACE reads. The repertoire holds approximately 690,000 distinct CDR3 sequences, with 58% as singletons. Sample: blood. Every receptor here comes from a man in his 60s in good health. The CDR3 runs from the conserved cysteine through the conserved F or W. Each record gives: V gene, clone size, D gene, J gene, CDR3 protein, CDR3 DNA. The D gene is left open where the match is weak. A row's size may be missing; if present it is once, few, many or a size class.

TRBV7-8	NA	NA	TRBJ2-3	CASSLGRGGGEYF	TGTGCCAGCAGCTTAGGGAGGGGTGGGGGAGAGTATTTT
TRBV20-1	NA	NA	TRBJ1-3	CSAIRMGDSGNTIYF	TGCAGTGCTATTCGGATGGGCGACTCTGGAAACACCATATATTTT
TRBV2	few	NA	TRBJ1-5	CASRVTGYEPQHF	TGTGCCAGCAGAGTAACAGGGTATGAGCCCCAGCATTTT
TRBV24-1	NA	TRBD1	TRBJ1-2	CATSDPGTDYGYTF	TGTGCCACCAGTGACCCGGGGACAGACTATGGCTACACCTTC
TRBV28	once	NA	TRBJ2-1	CASSLRRTRRFF	TGTGCCAGCAGTTTACGTAGGACCAGGCGGTTCTTC
TRBV5-1	NA	NA	TRBJ2-1	CASSLVGETQFF	TGCGCCAGCAGCTTGGTTGGAGAGACCCAGTTCTTC
TRBV20-1	NA	NA	TRBJ2-7	CSATRGRDKGLDEQYF	TGCAGTGCGACAAGAGGCAGGGACAAAGGTTTGGACGAGCAGTACTTC
TRBV9	NA	NA	TRBJ2-1	CASSGRSGASYNEQFF	TGTGCCAGCAGCGGGAGGTCCGGGGCCTCCTACAATGAGCAGTTCTTC
TRBV9	NA	NA	TRBJ1-5	CASSETQHF	TGTGCCAGCAGTGAGACCCAGCATTTT
TRBV3-1	NA	TRBD2	TRBJ2-1	CASSRTLAGDPLDEQFF	TGTGCCAGCAGCCGTACCTTAGCGGGGGACCCCCTAGATGAGCAGTTCTTC
TRBV5-1	few	TRBD1	TRBJ1-5	CASSSGTGNQPQHF	TGCGCCAGCAGCTCCGGGACAGGGAATCAGCCCCAGCATTTT
TRBV7-2	NA	NA	TRBJ2-5	CASSPPPSLPWETQYF	TGTGCCAGCAGCCCGCCCCCCTCTCTCCCCTGGGAGACCCAGTACTTC
TRBV4-1	few	NA	TRBJ1-6	CASATGSYNSPLHF	TGCGCCAGCGCGACCGGCTCCTATAATTCACCCCTCCACTTT
TRBV24-1	few	TRBD1	TRBJ2-5	CATSEGNRGGRETQYF	TGTGCCACCAGTGAGGGAAACAGGGGTGGACGAGAGACCCAGTACTTC
TRBV9	NA	TRBD1	TRBJ1-6	CASSVSGDRDSPLHF	TGTGCCAGCAGCGTCTCCGGGGACAGGGATTCACCCCTCCACTTT
TRBV11-2	NA	NA	TRBJ2-5	CASSSRGTGETQYF	TGTGCCAGCAGCTCCCGAGGGACGGGAGAGACCCAGTACTTC
TRBV25-1	NA	NA	TRBJ1-1	CASSAEAEAFF	TGTGCCAGCAGTGCTGAGGCAGAAGCTTTCTTT
TRBV7-9	few	NA	TRBJ2-1	CASSTNDRSHYNEQFF	TGTGCCAGCAGCACCAACGACAGGTCGCATTACAATGAGCAGTTCTTC
TRBV29-1	NA	NA	TRBJ1-2	CSLRAGDYGYTF	TGCAGCCTGAGGGCAGGGGACTATGGCTACACCTTC
TRBV7-2	NA	NA	TRBJ2-7	CASSLDQGPYEQYF	TGTGCCAGCAGCTTAGATCAGGGTCCCTACGAGCAGTACTTC
TRBV12-3/TRBV12-4	NA	NA	TRBJ1-6	CASSGDYNSPLHF	TGTGCCAGCAGTGGAGATTATAATTCACCCCTCCACTTT
TRBV3-1	NA	NA	TRBJ2-5	CATAWARSQETQYF	TGTGCCACAGCGTGGGCCAGGTCGCAAGAGACCCAGTACTTC
TRBV10-3	NA	TRBD2	TRBJ2-3	CAISESRSGLAGGDTQYF	TGTGCCATCAGTGAGTCGCGCTCCGGACTAGCGGGGGGAGATACGCAGTATTTT
TRBV24-1	NA	TRBD2	TRBJ2-1	CATSGLAGNEQFF	TGTGCCACCAGTGGACTAGCGGGCAATGAGCAGTTCTTC
TRBV7-2	few	NA	TRBJ2-1	CASSLAGTYSPYNEQFF	TGTGCCAGCAGCTTAGCCGGGACTTATTCACCCTACAATGAGCAGTTCTTC
TRBV29-1	few	NA	TRBJ2-1	CSGRGSGDEQFF	TGCAGCGGCCGGGGCTCCGGGGATGAGCAGTTCTTC
TRBV6-5	NA	NA	TRBJ1-5	CASDNRVYQPQHF	TGTGCCAGCGATAACAGGGTATATCAGCCCCAGCATTTT
TRBV11-2	NA	NA	TRBJ2-1	CASSPLNPGPLGRREQFF	TGTGCCAGCAGTCCGTTAAACCCGGGACCTTTAGGGAGGCGTGAGCAGTTCTTC
TRBV5-5	NA	NA	TRBJ2-5	CASSPVTVETQYF	TGTGCCAGCAGCCCCGTAACCGTGGAGACCCAGTACTTC
TRBV27	few	TRBD1	TRBJ1-2	CASSSAGQGYGYTF	TGTGCCAGCAGTTCCGCGGGACAGGGGTATGGCTACACCTTC
TRBV25-1	once	TRBD1	TRBJ1-1	CASGQGGWTEAFF	TGTGCCAGCGGACAGGGTGGGTGGACTGAAGCTTTCTTT
TRBV7-2	NA	TRBD2	TRBJ2-5	CASSLGGGGLQETQYF	TGTGCCAGCAGCTTGGGTGGCGGGGGGTTGCAAGAGACCCAGTACTTC
TRBV20-1	NA	TRBD2	TRBJ2-1	CSGGGVRARYNEQFF	TGCAGTGGGGGAGGGGTCCGGGCACGATACAATGAGCAGTTCTTC
TRBV3-1	NA	TRBD2	TRBJ2-3	CASSQNVAGGVTDTQYF	TGTGCCAGCAGCCAAAACGTGGCGGGGGGGGTCACAGATACGCAGTATTTT
TRBV5-1	NA	TRBD2	TRBJ2-7	CASSTSGGGYEQYF	TGCGCCAGCAGCACTAGCGGGGGAGGCTACGAGCAGTACTTC
TRBV7-8	NA	TRBD1	TRBJ1-4	CASTETGRGEKLFF	TGTGCCAGCACCGAGACAGGGAGAGGGGAAAAACTGTTTTTT
TRBV20-1	NA	NA	TRBJ2-7	CSARVGGSFYEQYF	TGCAGTGCTAGAGTGGGGGGCTCTTTTTACGAGCAGTACTTC
TRBV20-1	NA	TRBD1	TRBJ2-7	CSARKTGDEQYF	TGCAGTGCTAGAAAGACAGGGGATGAGCAGTACTTC
TRBV3-1	NA	NA	TRBJ2-5	CASSQDGGPGRTQYF	TGTGCCAGCAGCCAAGATGGCGGCCCGGGAAGGACCCAGTACTTC
TRBV25-1	NA	NA	TRBJ1-5	CASSQRSNQPQHF	TGTGCCAGCAGTCAACGTAGCAATCAGCCCCAGCATTTT
TRBV29-1	few	TRBD2	TRBJ2-5	CSVERRGGLETQYF	TGCAGCGTTGAACGGCGGGGGGGCTTAGAGACCCAGTACTTC
TRBV15	NA	NA	TRBJ1-2	CATSREQYGYTF	TGTGCCACCAGCAGAGAACAGTATGGCTACACCTTC
TRBV12-3/TRBV12-4	NA	NA	TRBJ2-7	CASSLNGANEQYF	TGTGCCAGCAGTTTGAATGGGGCCAACGAGCAGTACTTC